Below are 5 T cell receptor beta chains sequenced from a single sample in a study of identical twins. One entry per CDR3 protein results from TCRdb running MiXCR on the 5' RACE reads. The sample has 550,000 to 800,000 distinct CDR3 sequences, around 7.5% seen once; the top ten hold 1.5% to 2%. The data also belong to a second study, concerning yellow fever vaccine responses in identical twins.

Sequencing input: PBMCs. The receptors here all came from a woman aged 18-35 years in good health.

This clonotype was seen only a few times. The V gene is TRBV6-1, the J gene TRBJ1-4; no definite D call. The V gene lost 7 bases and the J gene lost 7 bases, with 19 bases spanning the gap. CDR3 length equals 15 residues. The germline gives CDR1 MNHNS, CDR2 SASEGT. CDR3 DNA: TGTGCCAGCAACGGGCCTTCCTTGTCGGGTGAAAAACTGTTTTTT. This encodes CASNGPSLSGEKLFF.

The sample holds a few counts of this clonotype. Here the CDR3 reads CSARPDPRGYNEQFF. As DNA, the CDR3 is TGCAGTGCTAGACCTGATCCTAGGGGGTACAATGAGCAGTTCTTC. The chain couples TRBV20-1 to TRBJ2-1; a weak D match, TRBD1 (6 bases). CDR3 length: 15 amino acids. The V gene lost 2 bases and the J gene lost 4 bases, with 15 bases spanning the gap. Germline V gives CDR1 DFQATT, CDR2 SNEGSKA (reference sequence).

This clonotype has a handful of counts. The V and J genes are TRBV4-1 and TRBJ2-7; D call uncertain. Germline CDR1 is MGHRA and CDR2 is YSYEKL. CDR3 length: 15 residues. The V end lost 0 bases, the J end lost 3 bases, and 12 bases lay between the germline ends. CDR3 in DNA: TGCGCCAGCAGCCAAGACCGGACCGCAAGCTACGAGCAGTACGTC. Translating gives CASSQDRTASYEQYV.

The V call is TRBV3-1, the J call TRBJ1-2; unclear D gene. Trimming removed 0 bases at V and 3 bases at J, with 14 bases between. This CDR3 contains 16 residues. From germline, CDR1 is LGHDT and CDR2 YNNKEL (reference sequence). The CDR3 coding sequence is TGTGCCAGCAGCCAAGAATCGGTGCAGGTTCACTATGGCTACACCTTC. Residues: CASSQESVQVHYGYTF.

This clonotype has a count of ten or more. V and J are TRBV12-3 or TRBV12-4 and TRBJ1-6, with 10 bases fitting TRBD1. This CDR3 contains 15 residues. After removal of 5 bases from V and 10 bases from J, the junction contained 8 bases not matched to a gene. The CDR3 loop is CASSPGGTGVSPLHF. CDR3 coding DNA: TGTGCCAGCAGTCCCGGGGGGACAGGGGTCTCACCCCTCCACTTT.